The present TCR beta chain was sequenced within a study of T cells in women clearing cervical HPV infection. Turning to the study itself: Donors had HPV16-related CIN3 or worse; 2 had invasive cancer.

Genomic DNA, averaging roughly 1,200 ng per sample, yielded TCR beta CDR3 via immunoSEQ. Method: immunoSEQ multiplex PCR; TCRdb's copy keeps in-frame clones and lacks some. The sample totals 30,000 to 45,000 clones. Dot-blot hybridization genotyped cervical HPV amplified with MY09/MY11 PCR. The sequenced sample consisted of blood buffy coat. This sequence originates from a woman aged 18-70 years with a cervical HPV16 infection that either progressed to CIN3+ or cleared (not recorded which).

CDR3 bases read: TGTGCCAGCAGCCCCGCCAGGGTCCAA. It yields the protein CASSPARVQ. The full-length CDR3 reads as CASSPARVQAFF. This chain connects TRBV7-9 to TRBJ1-1; D might be TRBD1 (5 bases). Read data end 3 residues before the CDR3 end; the end is taken from the germline J gene. The CDR3 consists of 12 residues. The germline V gene encodes CDR1 SEHNR and CDR2 FQNEAQ (reference sequence).